This entry is about one T cell receptor beta chain. V lost 7 bases to trimming and J lost 3 bases; unmatched junction nucleotides: 4. This CDR3 has 13 amino acids. Germline CDR1 reads ENHRY; CDR2 reads SYGVKD. Original methodology: Cell counts per sample came from amplifying reference gene primers. Generated by immunoSEQ multiplex PCR, the TCRdb table keeps only in-frame clones and is missing some. That table furnishes V, J and clone size, whereas the DNA furnished D and trimming. The sample consists of 90,000 to 150,000 clones, 86% of them appearing once. The entry originates in a study of blood T cell repertoires in COVID-19.

The chain joins TRBV10-3 to TRBJ1-1; 8 bases line up with TRBD1. Sequenced sample: peripheral blood. The source is a man between 65 and 85 years old who had recovered from COVID-19. This CDR3 is CAITLDRDTEAFF. In nucleotides, the CDR3 is TGTGCCATCACCTTGGACAGGGACACTGAAGCTTTCTTT.